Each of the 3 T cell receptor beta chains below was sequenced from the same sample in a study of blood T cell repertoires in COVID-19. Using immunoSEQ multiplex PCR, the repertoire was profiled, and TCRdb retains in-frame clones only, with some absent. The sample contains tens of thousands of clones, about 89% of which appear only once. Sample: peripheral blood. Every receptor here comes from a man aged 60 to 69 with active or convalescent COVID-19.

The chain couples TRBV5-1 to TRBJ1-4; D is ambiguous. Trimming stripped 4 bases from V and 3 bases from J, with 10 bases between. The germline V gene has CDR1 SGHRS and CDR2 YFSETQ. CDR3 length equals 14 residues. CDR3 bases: TGCGCCAGCAGCCCCCGGGAGCCTAATGAAAAACTGTTTTTT. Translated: CASSPREPNEKLFF.

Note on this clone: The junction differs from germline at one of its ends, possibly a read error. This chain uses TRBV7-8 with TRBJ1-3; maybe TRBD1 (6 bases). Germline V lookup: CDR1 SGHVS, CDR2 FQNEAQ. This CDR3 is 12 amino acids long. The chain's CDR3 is CASSFRGSTIYF. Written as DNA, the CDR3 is TGTGCCAGCAGCTTCAGGGGAAGCACCATATATTTT.

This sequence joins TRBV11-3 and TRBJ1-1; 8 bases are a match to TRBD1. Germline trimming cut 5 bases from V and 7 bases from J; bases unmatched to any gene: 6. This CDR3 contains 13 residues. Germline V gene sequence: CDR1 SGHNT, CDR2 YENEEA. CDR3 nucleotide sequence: TGTGCCAGCAGCCGCGACAGGGGTCTTGAAGCTTTCTTT. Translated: CASSRDRGLEAFF.